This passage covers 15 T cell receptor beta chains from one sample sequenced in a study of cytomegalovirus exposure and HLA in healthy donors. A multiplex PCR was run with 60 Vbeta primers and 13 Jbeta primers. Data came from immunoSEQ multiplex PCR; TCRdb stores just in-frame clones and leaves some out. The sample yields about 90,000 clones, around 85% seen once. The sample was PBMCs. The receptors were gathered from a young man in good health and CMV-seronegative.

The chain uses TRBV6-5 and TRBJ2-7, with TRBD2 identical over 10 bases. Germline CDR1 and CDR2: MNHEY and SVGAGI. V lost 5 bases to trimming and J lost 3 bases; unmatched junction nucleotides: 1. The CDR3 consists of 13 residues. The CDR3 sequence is CASSRLAGYEQYF. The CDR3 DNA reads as TGTGCCAGCAGTCGACTAGCGGGCTACGAGCAGTACTTC.

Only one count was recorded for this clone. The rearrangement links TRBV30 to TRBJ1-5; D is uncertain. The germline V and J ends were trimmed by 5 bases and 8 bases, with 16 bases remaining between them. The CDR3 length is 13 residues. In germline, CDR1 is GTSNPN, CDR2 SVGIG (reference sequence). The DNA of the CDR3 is TGTGCCTGGGCCCTTGGTGAGAGGGAGCCCCAGCATTTT. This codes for CAWALGEREPQHF.

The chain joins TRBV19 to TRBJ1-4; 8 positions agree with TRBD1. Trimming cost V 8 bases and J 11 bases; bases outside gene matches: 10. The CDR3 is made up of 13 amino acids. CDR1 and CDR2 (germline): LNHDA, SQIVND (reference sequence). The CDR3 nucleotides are TGTGCCAGTGGACAGGGAACGACGATTAAACTGTTTTTT. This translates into CASGQGTTIKLFF.

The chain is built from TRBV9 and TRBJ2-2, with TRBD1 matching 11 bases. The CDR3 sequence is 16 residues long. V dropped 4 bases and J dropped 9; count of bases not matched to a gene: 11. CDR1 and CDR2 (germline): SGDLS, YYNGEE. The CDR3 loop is CASSTSDGQGARELFF. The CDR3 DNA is TGTGCCAGCAGCACGTCCGACGGACAGGGGGCCCGGGAGCTGTTTTTT.

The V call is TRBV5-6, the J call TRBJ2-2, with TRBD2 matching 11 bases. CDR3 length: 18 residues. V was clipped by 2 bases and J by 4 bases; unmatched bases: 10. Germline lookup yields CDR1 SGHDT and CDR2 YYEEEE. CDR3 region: CASSFRTSGSGITGELFF. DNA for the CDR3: TGTGCCAGCAGCTTTCGTACTAGCGGGAGCGGTATCACCGGGGAGCTGTTTTTT.

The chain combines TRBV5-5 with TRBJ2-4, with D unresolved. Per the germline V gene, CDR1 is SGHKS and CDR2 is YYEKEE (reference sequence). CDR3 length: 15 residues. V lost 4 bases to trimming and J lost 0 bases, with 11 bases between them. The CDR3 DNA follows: TGTGCCAGCAGCCCAGACTTCACAGCCAAAAACATTCAGTACTTC. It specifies CASSPDFTAKNIQYF.

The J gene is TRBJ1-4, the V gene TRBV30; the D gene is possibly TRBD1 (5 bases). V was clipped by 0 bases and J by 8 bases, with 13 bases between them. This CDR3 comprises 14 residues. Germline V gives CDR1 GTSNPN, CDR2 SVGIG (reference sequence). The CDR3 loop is CAWSVLGGREKLFF. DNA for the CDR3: TGTGCCTGGAGTGTACTGGGGGGTCGGGAAAAACTGTTTTTT.

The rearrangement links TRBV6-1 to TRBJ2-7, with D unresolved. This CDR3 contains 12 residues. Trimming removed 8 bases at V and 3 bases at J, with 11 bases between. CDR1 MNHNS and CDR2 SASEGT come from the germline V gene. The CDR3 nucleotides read TGTGCCAGCCATTCACCCTACTACGAGCAGTACTTC. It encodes CASHSPYYEQYF.

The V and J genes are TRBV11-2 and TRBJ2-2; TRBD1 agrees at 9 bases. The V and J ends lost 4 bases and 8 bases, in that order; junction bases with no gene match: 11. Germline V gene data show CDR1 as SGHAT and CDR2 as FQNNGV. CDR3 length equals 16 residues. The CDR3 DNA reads TGTGCCAGCAGCTCCCGACAGGGGGTCCGACGGGGGGAGCTGTTTTTT. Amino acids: CASSSRQGVRRGELFF.

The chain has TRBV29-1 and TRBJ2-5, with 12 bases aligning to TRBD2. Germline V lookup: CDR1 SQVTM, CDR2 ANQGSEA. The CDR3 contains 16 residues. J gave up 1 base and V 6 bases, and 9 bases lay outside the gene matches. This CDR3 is CSVTWTSGVFQETQYF. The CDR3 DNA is TGCAGCGTCACCTGGACTAGCGGGGTTTTCCAAGAGACCCAGTACTTC. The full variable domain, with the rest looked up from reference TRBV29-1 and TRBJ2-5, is SAVISQKPSRDICQRGTSLTIQCQVDSQVTMMFWYRQQPGQSLTLIATANQGSEATYESGFVIDKFPISRPNLTFSTLTVSNMSPEDSSIYLCSVTWTSGVFQETQYFGPGTRLLVL.

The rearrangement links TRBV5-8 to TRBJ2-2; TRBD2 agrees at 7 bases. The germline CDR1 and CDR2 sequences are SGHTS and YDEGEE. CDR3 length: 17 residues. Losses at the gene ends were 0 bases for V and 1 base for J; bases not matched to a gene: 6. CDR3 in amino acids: CASSLGLASMNTGELFF. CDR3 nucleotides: TGTGCCAGCAGCTTGGGACTAGCCTCAATGAACACCGGGGAGCTGTTTTTT.

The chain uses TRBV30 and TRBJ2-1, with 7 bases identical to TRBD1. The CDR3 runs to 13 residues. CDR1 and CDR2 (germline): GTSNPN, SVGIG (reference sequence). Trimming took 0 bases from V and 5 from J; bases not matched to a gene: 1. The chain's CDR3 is CAWSVRGNNEQFF. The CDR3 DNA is TGTGCCTGGAGTGTCAGGGGGAACAATGAGCAGTTCTTC.

The CDR3 nucleotides read TGTGCCAGCAGCTTATCGACGGAGTACGAGCAGTACTTC. Translation: CASSLSTEYEQYF. The genes are TRBV7-9 and TRBJ2-7; D gene uncertain. V lost 2 bases to trimming and J lost 4 bases, with 9 bases between them. The CDR3 runs 13 residues. Looked up from germline, CDR1 is SEHNR and CDR2 is FQNEAQ (reference sequence).

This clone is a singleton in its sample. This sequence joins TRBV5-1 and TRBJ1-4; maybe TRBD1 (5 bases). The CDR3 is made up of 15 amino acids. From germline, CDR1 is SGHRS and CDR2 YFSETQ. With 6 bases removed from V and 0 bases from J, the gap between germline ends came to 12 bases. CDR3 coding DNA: TGCGCCAGCACCCCGGGGGTTGCAACTAATGAAAAACTGTTTTTT. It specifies CASTPGVATNEKLFF.

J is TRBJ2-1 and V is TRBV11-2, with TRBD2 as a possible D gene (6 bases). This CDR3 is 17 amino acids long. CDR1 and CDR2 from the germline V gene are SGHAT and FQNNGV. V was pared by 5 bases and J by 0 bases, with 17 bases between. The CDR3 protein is CASSPKAGSPSYNEQFF. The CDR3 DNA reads TGTGCCAGCAGCCCTAAGGCGGGGTCCCCCTCCTACAATGAGCAGTTCTTC. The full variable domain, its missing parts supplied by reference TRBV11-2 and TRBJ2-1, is EAGVAQSPRYKIIEKRQSVAFWCNPISGHATLYWYQQILGQGPKLLIQFQNNGVVDDSQLPKDRFSAERLKGVDSTLKIQPAKLEDSAVYLCASSPKAGSPSYNEQFFGPGTRLTVL.